One and the same sample provided the 18 T cell receptor beta chains below, sequenced in a study of shared T cell receptors in the human thymus. Method: immunoSEQ multiplex PCR; TCRdb's copy keeps in-frame clones and lacks some. Of hundreds of thousands of clones detected, around 87% appear once; the ten largest clones hold about 0.0094%. Another study also made use of these data, one on human thymus T cells.

The sequenced sample was thymocytes. The receptor source for this set is a boy younger than two with a congenital heart defect.

The chain joins TRBV9 to TRBJ2-7; D perhaps matches TRBD1 (6 bases). Between the trimmed V and J ends, which lost 4 bases and 4 bases, there was a span of 21 bases. CDR3 size: 16 residues. CDR1 is SGDLS, CDR2 YYNGEE, per germline. This CDR3 reads CASSIRDYGTGYEQYF. The DNA for the CDR3 is TGTGCCAGCAGCATCCGAGACTATGGAACAGGGTACGAGCAGTACTTC.

The chain joins TRBV7-2 to TRBJ2-1; TRBD2 matches 8 bases. The germline V gene has CDR1 SGHTA and CDR2 FQGNSA. The CDR3 totals 16 residues. Trimming cost V 6 bases and J 4 bases; bases outside gene matches: 11. CDR3 DNA sequence: TGTGCCAGCAGTTTCCTACTAGCGGATCCTTACAATGAGCAGTTCTTC. Translating it yields CASSFLLADPYNEQFF.

This rearrangement joins TRBV14 to TRBJ2-7, with 9 positions matching TRBD2. Germline CDR1 reads SGHDN; CDR2 reads FVKESK. The CDR3 is 16 residues long. J was trimmed by 4 bases and V by 4 bases; bases with no gene match: 11. CDR3 sequence (DNA): TGTGCCAGCAGCCCCGGGGCGGCTAGCGGGATTTACGAGCAGTACTTC. Translated, it gives CASSPGAASGIYEQYF.

V and J are TRBV27 and TRBJ2-2; D is unclear. The CDR3 is made up of 14 amino acids. Trimming pared 5 bases from V and 4 bases from J, leaving 11 bases between. Germline CDR1 MNHEY, CDR2 SMNVEV (reference sequence). The CDR3 DNA sequence: TGTGCCAGCAGTCCATGGGCCCCCACCGGGGAGCTGTTTTTT. Its protein is CASSPWAPTGELFF.

V is TRBV7-2 and J is TRBJ2-7; weak D call: TRBD2 (5 bases). The V gene's germline CDR1 is SGHTA and CDR2 FQGNSA. This CDR3 contains 17 residues. V was cut by 1 base and J by 7 bases, with 23 bases left in between. CDR3 residues: CASSLGWGMERTGEQYF. The CDR3 bases are TGTGCCAGCAGCTTAGGGTGGGGAATGGAGCGGACGGGTGAGCAGTACTTC.

The chain couples TRBV7-9 to TRBJ1-5; TRBD1 matches at 10 bases. V trimming: 5 bases; J trimming: 2 bases; junction bases outside the gene matches: 3. The CDR3 has 15 residues. The V gene's germline CDR1 is SEHNR and CDR2 FQNEAQ (reference sequence). The CDR3 protein is CASSPTGGGNQPQHF. The CDR3, as DNA: TGTGCCAGCAGCCCGACAGGGGGCGGCAATCAGCCCCAGCATTTT.

CDR3 in DNA: TGTGCCAGCAGTTACAAAGGACTAGCGGGCAATGAGCAGTTCTTC. It translates to CASSYKGLAGNEQFF. This chain joins TRBV6-5 and TRBJ2-1; 11 bases match TRBD2. The germline V gene encodes CDR1 MNHEY and CDR2 SVGAGI. The CDR3 has 15 residues. The J segment lost 6 bases and the V segment lost 2 bases, leaving 3 bases of the junction unmatched.

The rearrangement links TRBV12-2 to TRBJ1-4; TRBD1 reflects the table's D call only, with no check against the DNA. TRBV12-2 has pseudogene status. The CDR3 extends over 17 amino acids. The CDR3 loop reads CASRLGVQQGAREKLFF. The DNA of the CDR3 is TGTGCAAGTCGCTTAGGAGTCCAACAGGGGGCGCGAGAAAAACTGTTTTTT.

The chain is built from TRBV7-6 and TRBJ2-3; 9 bases agree with TRBD1. With 7 bases clipped from V and 5 bases from J, the junction kept 7 bases outside the gene matches. The CDR3 is 14 amino acids. Per germline, CDR1 SGHVS and CDR2 FNYEAQ. The CDR3 nucleotides read TGTGCCAGCACCGGGACAGGGAGGGAAGATACGCAGTATTTT. Encoded protein: CASTGTGREDTQYF. Complete variable domain (other parts from reference TRBV7-6 and TRBJ2-3): GAGVSQSPRYKVTKRGQDVALRCDPISGHVSLYWYRQALGQGPEFLTYFNYEAQQDKSGLPNDRFSAERPEGSISTLTIQRTEQRDSAMYRCASTGTGREDTQYFGPGTRLTVL.

The V call is TRBV27, the J call TRBJ2-3; 9 bases line up with TRBD2. The CDR3 runs 17 residues. Trimming took 3 bases from V and 5 from J; bases not matched to a gene: 12. Germline CDR1 reads MNHEY; CDR2 reads SMNVEV (reference sequence). The CDR3 loop is CASSLAVWRGGLDTQYF. The CDR3 DNA reads TGTGCCAGCAGTTTGGCCGTTTGGCGGGGGGGACTAGATACGCAGTATTTT.

Here the CDR3 reads CASSHGEGVNTEAFF. As DNA, the CDR3 is TGTGCCAGCAGCCACGGGGAGGGGGTGAACACTGAAGCTTTCTTT. The V gene is TRBV4-2, the J gene TRBJ1-1; the D gene is possibly TRBD1 (6 bases). V was clipped by 3 bases and J by 0 bases, with 11 bases between them. The germline CDR1 and CDR2 sequences are LGHNA and YNFKEQ. This CDR3 region has 15 residues.

The V call is TRBV19, the J call TRBJ1-5; TRBD1 is a possible D gene (5 bases). Germline V gene data show CDR1 as LNHDA and CDR2 as SQIVND (reference sequence). The CDR3 sequence is 15 residues long. Trimming stripped 0 bases from V and 5 bases from J, with 11 bases between. The CDR3: CASSIEGRDDQPQHF. The CDR3 DNA is TGTGCCAGTAGTATAGAGGGGCGCGATGATCAGCCCCAGCATTTT.

This clone was observed a handful of times. J is TRBJ2-2 and V is TRBV5-1; 13 bases agree with TRBD2. Germline CDR1 reads SGHRS; CDR2 reads YFSETQ. The ends lost 0 bases at V and 6 bases at J; junction bases unmatched: 11. The CDR3 covers 19 residues. The CDR3 protein is CASSLVGLAGVPSSGELFF. CDR3 nucleotide sequence: TGCGCCAGCAGCTTGGTAGGACTAGCGGGGGTTCCCTCCTCCGGGGAGCTGTTTTTT.

The chain couples TRBV28 to TRBJ1-1; D possibly corresponds to TRBD1 (5 bases). Germline CDR1 MDHEN, CDR2 SYDVKM. There are 16 residues in the CDR3. The V end lost 0 bases, the J end lost 1 base, and 12 bases lay between the germline ends. The CDR3 here is CASSLCWRGGNTEAFF. The CDR3 DNA sequence: TGTGCCAGCAGTTTATGCTGGAGGGGCGGGAACACTGAAGCTTTCTTT. Using reference TRBV28 and TRBJ1-1 for the parts outside the CDR3, the full variable domain is DVKVTQSSRYLVKRTGEKVFLECVQDMDHENMFWYRQDPGLGLRLIYFSYDVKMKEKGDIPEGYSVSREKKERFSLILESASTNQTSMYLCASSLCWRGGNTEAFFGQGTRLTVV.

The rearrangement links TRBV28 to TRBJ1-6; a weak D match, TRBD1 (5 bases). CDR1 and CDR2 from the germline V gene are MDHEN and SYDVKM. CDR3 length equals 19 residues. V was trimmed by 3 bases and J by 3 bases, leaving 21 bases between them. CDR3 sequence: CASSFIGHCVGVYNSPLHF. The CDR3 DNA follows: TGTGCCAGCAGTTTTATCGGCCACTGTGTAGGGGTCTATAATTCACCCCTCCACTTT.

V gene TRBV11-3 combines with J gene TRBJ1-1, with 7 bases identical to TRBD1. With V trimmed by 1 base and J by 5 bases, 10 bases remained unmatched. Germline V gene sequence: CDR1 SGHNT, CDR2 YENEEA. The CDR3 totals 16 residues. In DNA form, the CDR3 reads TGTGCCAGCAGCTTAGGACAGGGTTCGAGCGTGACTGAAGCTTTCTTT. This codes for CASSLGQGSSVTEAFF.

The chain joins TRBV14 to TRBJ2-7; 8 nucleotides line up with TRBD1. The CDR3 spans 14 residues. CDR1 is SGHDN and CDR2 is FVKESK in the germline V gene. The V gene end was trimmed by 1 base and the J gene end by 7 bases; junction bases not matched to a gene: 6. The CDR3 here is CASSQVAGGGEQYF. Written as DNA, the CDR3 is TGTGCCAGCAGCCAAGTGGCAGGGGGCGGGGAGCAGTACTTC.

This clone appeared a single time. Written as DNA, the CDR3 is TGTGCCAGCAGTGAAACAGGGGGATTTAATGAAAAACTGTTTTTT. Protein sequence: CASSETGGFNEKLFF. The chain recombines TRBV6-4 with TRBJ1-4; 8 bases fit TRBD1. Trimming at V came to 3 bases and at J to 4 bases, leaving 4 bases not matched to a gene. The CDR3 runs 15 residues. CDR1 and CDR2 (germline): MRHNA, SNTAGT.